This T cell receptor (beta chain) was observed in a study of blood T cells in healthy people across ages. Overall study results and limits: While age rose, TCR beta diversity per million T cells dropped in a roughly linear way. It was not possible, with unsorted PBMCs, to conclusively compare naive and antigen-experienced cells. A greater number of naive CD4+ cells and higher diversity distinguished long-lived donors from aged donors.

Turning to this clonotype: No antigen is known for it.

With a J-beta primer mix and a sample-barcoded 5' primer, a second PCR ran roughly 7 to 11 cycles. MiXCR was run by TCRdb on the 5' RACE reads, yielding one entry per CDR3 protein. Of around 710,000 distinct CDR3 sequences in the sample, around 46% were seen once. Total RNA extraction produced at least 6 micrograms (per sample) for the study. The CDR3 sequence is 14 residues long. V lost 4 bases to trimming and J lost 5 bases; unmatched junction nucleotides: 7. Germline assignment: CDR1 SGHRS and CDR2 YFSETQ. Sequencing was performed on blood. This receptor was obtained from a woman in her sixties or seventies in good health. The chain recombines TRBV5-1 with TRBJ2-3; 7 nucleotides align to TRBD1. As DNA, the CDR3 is TGCGCCAGCAGCGCAACCTCAGGGGGAGATACGCAGTATTTT. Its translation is CASSATSGGDTQYF.